The entry below gives a single T cell receptor beta chain sequence along with its context. No antigen is known for it. No qualities accompany the bases; no much larger clone lies one base away. The cohort was made up of 500 to 850 healthy bone marrow donors. All cohort members were sampled while nominally healthy, although unrecorded immune exposures were likely present. The donor was CMV seropositive and belonged to the group of 250 to 300 seropositive cohort members. Every donor gave a peripheral blood sample, and the peripheral blood mononuclear cells from that sample were used for TCR beta sequencing. The Qiagen DNeasy Blood Extraction Kit was used to extract genomic DNA from the blood cell samples. These data belong to a study of cytomegalovirus exposure and HLA in healthy donors (dated by TCRdb to 2016 to 2017). A note on the overall study: According to an earlier analysis of a few hundred of the donors, 200 million or so T cells yielded some 110 million unique TCR beta sequences and 276 Gb of sequence data. An early release that covered about 640 HLA-typed donors contained around 330 gigabases of sequencing data and about 93 million unique TCR sequences. Among the roughly 430 genotyped donors, about 83% belonged to the genetic ancestry cluster associated with self-reported Caucasian donors. The aim of the study was to test whether cataloging public T cell receptors could identify signatures of past pathogen exposure. The study profiled the T cell repertoires of some 610 subjects by immunosequencing and related them to cytomegalovirus serostatus. Besides the first cohort of around 700 subjects, a separate validation cohort made up of over 95 different subjects was used. To predict cytomegalovirus infection status, the study brought together high-throughput TCR immunosequencing, statistical association of individual TCRs with disease status, and machine learning. A later analysis re-analyzed previously published TCR beta repertoires from hundreds of donors and added high-resolution HLA genotyping to study TCR occurrence patterns. Rather than using new phenotypic data, the later analysis identified candidate immune exposures from TCR beta sequences and from how often those sequences occurred across donors. An earlier analysis of several hundred of the donors applied high-throughput TCR beta sequencing to assess whether each TCR beta V gene segment acted as functional or pseudogenic. Donor age, sex, ethnicity and CMV serostatus were compiled alongside the repertoire data. A later genetic analysis used genome-wide SNP genotypes for about three fifths of the 666 donors, treating that subset as a discovery cohort. Every repertoire in the discovery cohort had been generated on one and the same sequencing platform. Both class I and class II loci were covered by HLA typing, at four-digit resolution. Typing coverage varied by locus: roughly 620-640 donors for A, B, C, DRB1 and DQB1; approximately 520 for DQA1; more than 600 for DPA1; approximately 490 for DPB1. About five DR-DQ haplotypes were handled as single units for association and clustering, since linkage in the cohort was strong. Among roughly 400 genotyped donors of the cohort, an average of roughly 230,000 unique TCR beta nucleotide sequences was sequenced per donor, of which about 20% were non-productive.

Deletion took 4 bases off V and 7 bases off J, with a span of 16 bases between the germline ends. From its cysteine to its phenylalanine, the CDR3 spans 15 amino acids. CDR3 DNA is the only sequence kept; it has 45 bases, read in frame from the first base. For CDR1 and CDR2, the germline V gene (reference sequence) lists SEHNR and FQNEAQ. Libraries were constructed by the immunoSEQ multiplex PCR assay. A mixture of 60 forward primers for TCR Vbeta segments and 13 reverse primers for TCR Jbeta segments was used in the multiplex PCR. The CDR3 region of rearranged TCR beta genes was amplified from genomic DNA by a multiplex PCR assay. On the Illumina HiSeq System, the amplified TCR beta libraries were sequenced as 87-base-pair reads. Regarding the original processing steps: A later analysis counted about 82 million unique TCR beta chains across the 550 to 800 repertoires, and 9.5 million to 11 million of these chains were shared by at least two donors. To remove PCR and sequencing errors, raw reads were error-corrected and collapsed into unique sequences using a nearest-neighbor algorithm that merged closely related sequences. CDR3 sequences were aligned to IMGT reference sequences to assign V, D and J gene segments. For a sequence to be retained, a match of at least six nucleotides to both a V gene segment and a J gene segment was required. Rearrangements were classified as productive when the CDR3 lacked stop codons and remained in frame with V and J, and all other rearrangements were classified as non-productive. Following IMGT convention, CDR3 was defined as the stretch from the second conserved V-encoded cysteine to the conserved J-encoded phenylalanine. The earlier analysis of some 600 of the donors excluded sequences that lacked an unambiguous match to a single V gene segment. An earlier analysis of approximately 590 of the donors called V segments functional above 56.7% productive rearrangements and segregating when the between-donor standard deviation exceeded 5%. To diagnose cytomegalovirus status from the catalog of TCR beta chain sequences, a statistical classification framework was built. V and J gene assignment, in a later analysis, came from comparing TCR nucleotide sequences with IMGT/GENE-DB human TR gene sequences. Using the TCRdist pipeline, a later analysis assigned CDR3 sequences along with most-parsimonious VDJ recombination scenarios. In a later analysis, each TCR beta chain was defined by its CDR3 amino acid sequence together with its V-gene family, and reads without a unique V-gene family were excluded. A later analysis removed 500 to 650 highly shared, low-generation-probability nucleotide sequences to deal with suspected cross-contamination and a sequencing artifact. In a later analysis, a clonal expansion index for each public chain was calculated from normalized within-repertoire ranks of inferred template counts. In a later analysis, generation probabilities were computed with a VDJ recombination model fitted to out-of-frame rearrangements, and the resulting probabilities were checked against IGoR. A later analysis scored TCR-TCR, TCR-HLA and TCR-CMV co-occurrence with hypergeometric tests, applying a repertoire-size bias correction to TCR pairs. A later analysis estimated false discovery rates by permuting HLA or CMV assignments 20 times. In a later analysis, co-occurring TCRs were grouped using DBSCAN, and TCRdist sequence similarity was added for clustering within HLA-allele-positive subsets. Repertoires with fewer than 30,000 or more than 120,000 public chains were left out of co-occurrence clustering, as were roughly five repertoires with anomalous nucleotide sharing. TCRdb mirrors the immuneACCESS table, restricted to in-frame sequences. Some clones are absent from its copies; in checked studies, under half trace to an unresolved V gene, and the reason for the others is unknown. That table is the source of V, J and clone size, and D and trimming were worked out from the DNA. For this sample the table gives 110,000 or so clones, of which approximately 71% were detected only once. The top ten constitute about 5.7% of the sample.

The paper's findings and limits, for the study overall: The presence/absence analyses assumed that sequencing depth was roughly uniform across donors, and that assumption may not be true. In this cohort, only TCR beta chains were sequenced, and detectable features were limited by the absence of alpha or paired-chain data. The only immune exposure information available for the cohort was CMV serostatus. A later analysis found that most CMV-associated TCR beta chains appeared HLA-restricted, with HLA associations seemingly driven largely by CMV exposure. In a later analysis, the rate of TCR association differed among HLA loci, with DRB1 alleles having the most associated TCRs and HLA-C alleles having the fewest. A further reported finding was that TCR beta sequences accurately predicted the HLA-A and HLA-B alleles for most subjects in the first cohort. Specific HLA alleles were associated with about 17,000 TCR beta sequences at a false discovery rate of 0.05 in a later analysis. A later genetic analysis associated a missense DCLRE1C variant with V-gene and J-gene trimming of TCR beta chains, and an independent cohort replicated the association. In a later genetic analysis, fewer N-insertions in productive TCRs were reported among donors in an Asian-associated ancestry cluster than the roughly 670-donor mean. Compared with equally common non-associated chains, HLA-associated TCR beta chains in a later analysis were more clonally expanded and had lower generation probabilities. The sequencing pipeline was judged likely to have produced a cluster of highly shared sequence variants as a technical artifact. The study listed 150 to 200 TCR beta chains as associated with cytomegalovirus. In an earlier analysis of around 600 of the donors, most TCR beta V segments appeared in productive rearrangements about 90% or about 30% of the time, broadly matching IMGT annotations. It was suggested by the authors that the approach could potentially be generalized to other disease states and immunological phenotypes. According to a later analysis, parvovirus B19, influenza, CMV and Epstein-Barr virus appeared linked to several top co-occurrence clusters. Because some donors lacked HLA typing at each locus, the association tests relied only on the typed subset. Most TCR sequences were seen in very few donors, while some public TCRs were found in many individuals. Correlated functional status among segregating V segments might be attributable to linkage disequilibrium, but an unknown experimental factor could not be ruled out. Because the 87-base-pair reads could not distinguish some IMGT-functional V segments, including TRBV6-2 and TRBV6-3, those segments were excluded. In vitro tests confirmed that a few of the cytomegalovirus-associated TCR beta chains recognize cytomegalovirus antigens. The earlier analysis of approximately 540 of the donors excluded roughly 17 rarely observed V segments, including chromosome 9 orphons, because counts were too low. When HLA alleles, especially DR and DQ, strongly co-occurred, attributing TCR associations to individual alleles was difficult. The classifier was reported to diagnose cytomegalovirus status with high specificity and sensitivity in both the original and validation cohorts.

This receptor was taken from a woman aged 70-85 years in good health and CMV-seropositive. The sequence links TRBV7-9 to TRBJ1-4; TRBD1 might be the D gene, on 5 matching bases. The material sequenced was PBMCs. CDR3 region: CASSSSGVAGEKLFF. The nucleotides are TGTGCCAGCAGCTCCTCGGGGGTGGCAGGTGAAAAACTGTTTTTT.